This TCR beta chain derives from a study of blood T cell repertoires in COVID-19. In the study overall: COVID-19 samples from acute and convalescent phases originated in the United States, Italy and Spain. T cells, B-cell-depleted T cells, or PBMCs supplied cDNA or gDNA.

With 2 bases removed from V and 4 bases from J, the gap between germline ends came to 5 bases. The CDR3 loop spans 13 amino acids. CDR1 and CDR2 from the germline V gene are LNHDA and SQIVND (reference sequence). Clones were read by immunoSEQ multiplex PCR, and TCRdb kept only the in-frame ones, dropping some. Here the sample spans 200,000 to 250,000 clones, roughly 89% being singletons. Enrollees, about 18 to 89 years old, lived in some 24 US areas. Cohort allocation depended upon clinical history that participants reported. This chain connects TRBV19 to TRBJ2-2, with D uncertain. The sequenced sample consisted of PBMCs or T cells enriched from blood (not recorded which). The source is a man aged 18 to 29 with acute COVID-19. Written as DNA, the CDR3 is TGTGCCAGTAGTATATCGGTCACCGGGGAGCTGTTTTTT. It yields the protein CASSISVTGELFF.